This T cell receptor (beta chain) was observed in a study of T-cell memory formation after mild COVID-19. A few counts support this clonotype. Via MiXCR, TCRdb re-called the 5' RACE reads, giving one row per CDR3 protein. The sample yields hundreds of thousands of distinct CDR3 sequences, about 20% seen once. Germline CDR1 is SGHRS and CDR2 is YFSETQ. The germline V and J ends were trimmed by 0 bases and 2 bases, with 9 bases remaining between them. The CDR3 covers 16 residues. The V and J genes are TRBV5-1 and TRBJ1-6; the D gene is possibly TRBD1 (5 bases). Sequencing input: PBMCs or a T cell subset sorted from them (not recorded which). The TCR sequence derives from an adult woman who had mild COVID-19 (a few samples of this study predate the infection). Cell type and time point are not known. In nucleotides, the CDR3 is TGCGCCAGCAGCTTGGAGCCAGGGACCTATAATTCACCCCTCCACTTT. Translating it yields CASSLEPGTYNSPLHF.